A single sample is the source of the 27 T cell receptor beta chains below, sequenced in a study of early T cells in non-severe SARS-CoV-2 infection (dated by TCRdb to about 2021). Library method: 5' RACE. Sequencing used a NextSeq 500. Using fastp trimming at Q25 and MiXCR clonotype assembly, TCRdb reanalyzed the public sequencing data and kept in-frame beta chains. Each CDR3 protein appears once, grouped with its most common genes and DNA. Within this sample are approximately 39,000 distinct CDR3 sequences, with 9% to 10% of them counted one time only. The top ten clones comprise roughly an eighth of the sample. Material for sequencing was whole blood. Every receptor here comes from an adult who was a healthcare worker with PCR-confirmed SARS-CoV-2 infection or an uninfected control (not recorded which).

The genes are TRBV7-2 and TRBJ1-6, with D perhaps matching TRBD1 (5 bases). The CDR3 extends over 16 amino acids. CDR1 and CDR2 (germline): SGHTA, FQGNSA. V lost 3 bases to trimming and J lost 8 bases, with 17 bases between them. This CDR3 is CASSFVGAGGDSPLHF. The CDR3 nucleotides read TGTGCCAGCAGCTTCGTAGGGGCTGGTGGCGATTCACCCCTCCACTTT.

This clonotype came up many times. This chain links TRBV6-5 with TRBJ2-4; 8 bases agree with TRBD1. Germline trimming cut 6 bases from V and 7 bases from J; bases unmatched to any gene: 14. Per germline, CDR1 MNHEY and CDR2 SVGAGI. This CDR3 has 16 residues. CDR3 DNA sequence: TGTGCCAGCAGCCAACCCCCAGGACAGGGTCTGAACATTCAGTACTTC. This gives the protein CASSQPPGQGLNIQYF.

This clonotype was counted a few times. CDR3 sequence (DNA): TGTGCCAGCAGTTACGGGGCGGGGGGGCAAGCAGATACGCAGTATTTT. Its protein is CASSYGAGGQADTQYF. The chain joins TRBV6-5 to TRBJ2-3, with 9 bases fitting TRBD2. There are 16 residues in the CDR3. Germline CDR1 MNHEY, CDR2 SVGAGI. V shed 2 bases and J 4 bases; nucleotides not matched to a gene: 7.

The V call is TRBV29-1, the J call TRBJ2-7; D may be TRBD2 (5 bases). The germline gives CDR1 SQVTM, CDR2 ANQGSEA. V was shortened by 2 bases and J by 3 bases, with 8 bases between the two germline ends. This CDR3 spans 12 amino acids. The CDR3 loop is CSVEYRGYEQYF. The CDR3 DNA is TGCAGCGTTGAATATCGGGGCTACGAGCAGTACTTC.

This clonotype was seen a few times. V usage is TRBV10-3 and J usage is TRBJ2-2; possibly TRBD1 for D (5 bases). V gave up 6 bases and J gave up 3 bases, with 11 bases separating them. Germline V gene lookup returns CDR1 ENHRY and CDR2 SYGVKD. CDR3 length: 14 amino acids. CDR3 residues: CAISNRQYTGELFF. The CDR3, as DNA: TGTGCCATCAGCAACAGACAGTACACCGGGGAGCTGTTTTTT.

There are many counts of this clonotype. An end of the junction does not agree with germline; a read error may underlie this. The rearrangement links TRBV7-8 to TRBJ2-7, with 7 positions matching TRBD1. The CDR3 is made up of 13 amino acids. In germline, CDR1 is SGHVS, CDR2 FQNEAQ. DNA for the CDR3: TGTGCCAGCAGCTCCCGACAGGGCTTGGGGTTTGACTTC. The encoded protein is CASSSRQGLGFDF. The full variable domain, with the rest looked up from reference TRBV7-8 and TRBJ2-7, is GAGVSQSPRYKVAKRGQDVALRCDPISGHVSLFWYQQALGQGPEFLTYFQNEAQLDKSGLPSDRFFAERPEGSVSTLKIQRTQQEDSAVYLCASSSRQGLGFDFGPGTRLTVT.

This chain uses TRBV27 with TRBJ1-6; D remains unclear. With 6 bases removed from V and 13 bases from J, the gap between germline ends came to 13 bases. The CDR3 totals 12 residues. From germline, CDR1 is MNHEY and CDR2 SMNVEV (reference sequence). Here the CDR3 DNA reads TGTGCCAGCAGGGGATTCCAAGCGCCCCTCCACTTT. Translated: CASRGFQAPLHF.

This clonotype was found a few times. The gene calls are TRBV29-1 and TRBJ2-3; D not certain. V was pared by 3 bases and J by 3 bases, with 7 bases between. CDR1 and CDR2 (germline): SQVTM, ANQGSEA. CDR3 length equals 12 residues. The CDR3 region is CSVEYPTDTQYF. The CDR3 DNA is TGCAGCGTTGAGTACCCGACAGATACGCAGTATTTT.

This clonotype was counted once. This chain connects TRBV4-1 to TRBJ1-1; 7 positions match TRBD1. V shed 1 base and J 11 bases; nucleotides not matched to a gene: 10. From germline, CDR1 is MGHRA and CDR2 YSYEKL. The CDR3 is made up of 14 amino acids. The CDR3 loop reads CASSQARFGRGAFF. Here the CDR3 DNA reads TGCGCCAGCAGCCAAGCCAGATTTGGCAGGGGGGCTTTCTTT.

This chain joins TRBV28 and TRBJ2-2, with 9 nucleotides matching TRBD1. Trimming took 5 bases from V and 6 from J; bases not matched to a gene: 7. Germline CDR1 is MDHEN and CDR2 is SYDVKM. The CDR3 consists of 15 residues. This chain's CDR3 is CASSVTGGSAGELFF. As DNA, the CDR3 is TGTGCCAGCAGTGTCACAGGGGGCTCGGCCGGGGAGCTGTTTTTT.

This clonotype was picked up many times. The CDR3 DNA is TGTGCCAGCAGTTTCAGGGCCAAAAACATTCAGTACTTC. Its translation: CASSFRAKNIQYF. The chain employs TRBV12-3 or TRBV12-4 and TRBJ2-4; D ambiguous. This CDR3 is built from 13 residues. Trimming took off 3 bases at V and 1 base at J, with 4 bases between the two ends.

This clonotype showed up many times. The chain couples TRBV5-6 to TRBJ1-2, with a tentative D call TRBD1 (5 bases). From germline, CDR1 is SGHDT and CDR2 YYEEEE. This CDR3 has 13 residues. Trimming shortened V by 4 bases and J by 8 bases, and 15 bases separated the two germline ends. As DNA, the CDR3 is TGTGCCAGCAGCACGGGACGAATGGAGGGCTACACCTTC. Its translation is CASSTGRMEGYTF.

Many counts were recorded for this clonotype. The genes are TRBV12-3 or TRBV12-4 and TRBJ1-6; D gene unclear. CDR3 length: 14 amino acids. V was pared by 7 bases and J by 7 bases, with 14 bases between. DNA for the CDR3: TGTGCCAGCACCCGGATGGGAGAGAATTCACCCCTCCACTTT. This sequence encodes CASTRMGENSPLHF.

This chain connects TRBV29-1 to TRBJ1-2; 7 nucleotides align to TRBD1. V shed 6 bases, J shed 8 bases, and the junction held 6 bases outside the gene matches. CDR3 size: 11 residues. CDR1 SQVTM and CDR2 ANQGSEA come from the germline V gene. The CDR3 protein is CSVTQGSGYTF. DNA of the CDR3: TGCAGCGTAACACAGGGGAGCGGCTACACCTTC.

In this sample, this clonotype turned up a few times. V is TRBV20-1 and J is TRBJ1-6; 7 nucleotides match TRBD1. Germline CDR1 and CDR2: DFQATT and SNEGSKA (reference sequence). This CDR3 has 18 amino acids. Trimming removed 3 bases from V and 1 base from J; junction bases left unmatched: 12. The CDR3 loop reads CSARPRKGAQSYNSPLHF. DNA of the CDR3: TGCAGTGCTAGGCCGAGGAAGGGGGCACAGTCCTATAATTCACCCCTCCACTTT.

This clonotype was observed at least ten times. The chain recombines TRBV4-3 with TRBJ1-5; D is undetermined. From germline, CDR1 is LGHNA and CDR2 YSLEER. Between the trimmed V and J ends, which lost 0 bases and 2 bases, there was a span of 5 bases. The CDR3 length is 14 residues. The CDR3 sequence: CASSQDLGNQPQHF. The CDR3 DNA reads TGCGCCAGCAGCCAAGATCTCGGCAATCAGCCCCAGCATTTT.

The table lists this clonotype with many counts. J is TRBJ2-1 and V is TRBV28, with unresolved D. CDR3 size: 13 residues. Germline V lookup: CDR1 MDHEN, CDR2 SYDVKM. V was pared by 3 bases and J by 5 bases, with 8 bases between. This CDR3 is CASSFIRNNEQFF. Written as DNA, the CDR3 is TGTGCCAGCAGTTTCATCCGAAACAATGAGCAGTTCTTC.

There are many counts of this clonotype. The chain employs TRBV12-3 or TRBV12-4 and TRBJ2-2, with TRBD1 identical over 8 bases. Unmatched junction bases numbered 10, after V lost 6 bases and J lost 1 base. CDR3 size: 17 residues. CDR3 region: CASSIITGTGNTGELFF. CDR3 bases: TGTGCCAGCAGCATAATCACCGGGACAGGGAACACCGGGGAGCTGTTTTTT.

This clonotype was picked up many times. The chain carries TRBV7-2 and TRBJ1-2; TRBD1 matches 9 bases. Germline CDR1 and CDR2: SGHTA and FQGNSA. The junction had 9 bases not matched to a gene; V was cut back by 5 bases and J by 5 bases. The CDR3 runs to 15 residues. Here the CDR3 reads CASSPNRGPSYGYTF. The CDR3 coding sequence is TGTGCCAGCAGCCCCAACAGGGGGCCTTCTTATGGCTACACCTTC.

The genes are TRBV28 and TRBJ1-1; D not certain. The CDR3 covers 15 residues. V lost 3 bases and J lost 5, with 16 bases in between. Germline CDR1 is MDHEN and CDR2 is SYDVKM. CDR3: CASSFAGRRETEAFF. DNA of the CDR3: TGTGCCAGCAGTTTCGCGGGCAGAAGGGAGACTGAAGCTTTCTTT.

This chain connects TRBV6-5 to TRBJ1-2; D remains unclear. From germline, CDR1 is MNHEY and CDR2 SVGAGI. The CDR3 totals 10 residues. Trimming pared 10 bases from V and 9 bases from J, leaving 12 bases between. The CDR3, as DNA: TGTGCCACCAAAGAAGGAAGCTACACCTTC. This gives the protein CATKEGSYTF.

Comments on this clonotype: A much larger clone lies one base from this, so it may be a read error. The chain combines TRBV2 with TRBJ1-2, with D maybe TRBD1 (5 bases). Germline CDR1 is SNHLY and CDR2 is FYNNEI. The CDR3 has 14 residues. Trimming took off 10 bases at V and 9 bases at J, with 24 bases between the two ends. Here the CDR3 reads CAIIPTANSMRYTF. The CDR3 nucleotides are TGTGCCATCATACCGACAGCGAATTCTATGCGCTACACCTTC.

This rearrangement joins TRBV6-2 or TRBV6-3 to TRBJ1-2, with a tentative D call TRBD1 (5 bases). V was clipped by 2 bases and J by 6 bases, with 10 bases between them. CDR3 length: 13 residues. Germline V CDR1 and CDR2: MNHEY, SVGEGT. The CDR3 protein is CASSYTGDDGYTF. The CDR3 DNA reads TGTGCCAGCAGTTACACGGGGGATGATGGCTACACCTTC.

This clonotype was recorded many times. The chain combines TRBV10-3 with TRBJ2-2; the match to TRBD1 covers 7 bases. The J segment lost 0 bases and the V segment lost 8 bases, leaving 0 bases of the junction unmatched. The CDR3 contains 13 residues. CDR1 is ENHRY, CDR2 SYGVKD, per germline. CDR3 protein: CAIGTANTGELFF. The CDR3 coding sequence is TGTGCCATCGGGACAGCGAACACCGGGGAGCTGTTTTTT.

Many counts were recorded for this clonotype. The rearrangement joins TRBV29-1 to TRBJ1-2; D is unclear. Trimming took off 7 bases at V and 8 bases at J, with 14 bases between the two ends. Germline CDR1 reads SQVTM; CDR2 reads ANQGSEA. This CDR3 comprises 11 residues. CDR3 sequence reads: CSAEAGKGYTF. DNA for the CDR3: TGCAGCGCCGAGGCGGGGAAGGGCTACACCTTC.

The V and J genes are TRBV7-2 and TRBJ2-3; weak D call: TRBD1 (6 bases). The germline V gene has CDR1 SGHTA and CDR2 FQGNSA. Deletions cut 9 bases from V and 0 bases from J, with 16 bases between. CDR3 length: 15 amino acids. CDR3 loop: CASTGLGVSTDTQYF. In DNA, the CDR3 is TGTGCCAGTACAGGGCTAGGAGTAAGCACAGATACGCAGTATTTT.

This clonotype was seen a few times. This rearrangement joins TRBV7-8 to TRBJ2-5; 10 nucleotides match TRBD2. Per the germline V gene, CDR1 is SGHVS and CDR2 is FQNEAQ. Unmatched junction bases numbered 6, after V lost 1 base and J lost 7 bases. The CDR3 has 15 residues. Written as DNA, the CDR3 is TGTGCCAGCAGCTTAGGAGCGGGGGGGCTTGGGACCCAGTACTTC. Protein: CASSLGAGGLGTQYF.